The 6 T cell receptor beta chains presented below share a single source sample, sequenced in a study of vaccination effects on CD4 cells after COVID-19. Their recognized antigens are unknown. Only in-frame clones appear in the TCRdb table, and some are missing; sequencing was by immunoSEQ multiplex PCR. The table includes approximately 74,000 clones, about four fifths detected once. After expansion with viral peptide pools in the ViraFEST assay, antigen-specific CD4+ T cells were sequenced. Culture proceeded for 10 days, and CD4+ T cells were then isolated. The vaccine recipients had no prior SARS-CoV-2 infection, with negative nucleocapsid antibodies. Here the sequenced sample was CD4+ T cells from PBMCs cultured with HCoV-NL63 spike peptides, taken before COVID-19 vaccination. The receptors here all came from a human donor who received a COVID-19 vaccine.

This chain uses TRBV7-2 with TRBJ2-2; 8 bases align to TRBD1. The length of the CDR3 is 14 residues. Unmatched junction bases numbered 5, after V lost 5 bases and J lost 6 bases. CDR1 SGHTA and CDR2 FQGNSA come from the germline V gene. The CDR3 DNA reads TGTGCCAGCAGCGTGATACAGGGGGCCGGGGAGCTGTTTTTT. Protein sequence: CASSVIQGAGELFF. The full variable domain, with the rest looked up from reference TRBV7-2 and TRBJ2-2, is GAGVSQSPSNKVTEKGKDVELRCDPISGHTALYWYRQSLGQGLEFLIYFQGNSAPDKSGLPSDRFSAERTGGSVSTLTIQRTQQEDSAVYLCASSVIQGAGELFFGEGSRLTVL.

J is TRBJ1-5 and V is TRBV10-2, with D perhaps TRBD1 (5 bases). The CDR3 runs to 13 residues. Per the germline V gene, CDR1 is WSHSY and CDR2 is SAAADI. V dropped 7 bases and J dropped 6 bases, with 13 bases sitting between them. The CDR3 here is CASTSLGPQPQHF. CDR3 nucleotides: TGCGCCAGCACCTCCTTGGGGCCTCAGCCCCAGCATTTT.

This clone was seen a handful of times. V gene TRBV6-5 combines with J gene TRBJ1-5, with a weak D call TRBD1 (5 bases). CDR1 and CDR2 from the germline V gene are MNHEY and SVGAGI. This CDR3 region has 14 residues. Trimming took off 7 bases at V and 2 bases at J, with 12 bases between the two ends. CDR3 DNA sequence: TGTGCCAGCACAACCCTGGGGGGCAATCAGCCCCAGCATTTT. Translation gives CASTTLGGNQPQHF.

The J gene is TRBJ2-7, the V gene TRBV10-2; D perhaps matches TRBD2 (6 bases). The ends were cut back, 8 bases at V and 3 bases at J, with 14 bases in the middle. The germline gives CDR1 WSHSY, CDR2 SAAADI. There are 13 residues in the CDR3. This CDR3 reads CASGAGTYYEQYV. CDR3 in DNA: TGCGCCAGCGGAGCCGGGACTTACTACGAGCAGTACGTC.

The V and J genes are TRBV7-8 and TRBJ2-1; 10 bases align to TRBD1. This CDR3 is built from 16 residues. Germline values: CDR1 SGHVS, CDR2 FQNEAQ. The V gene end was trimmed by 4 bases and the J gene end by 5 bases; junction bases not matched to a gene: 8. Here the CDR3 DNA reads TGTGCCAGCAGCTCAATATCGGGACAGGGGAACAATGAGCAGTTCTTC. Translating it yields CASSSISGQGNNEQFF.

This clone was observed once. The V call is TRBV7-8, the J call TRBJ2-5; D gene uncertain. The CDR3 has 14 residues. Looked up from germline, CDR1 is SGHVS and CDR2 is FQNEAQ. V gave up 1 base and J gave up 6 bases, with 12 bases separating them. As DNA, the CDR3 is TGTGCCAGCAGCTTAGAAATTAGGTCACAGACCCAGTACTTC. Residues: CASSLEIRSQTQYF.